Each of the 29 T cell receptor beta chains below was sequenced from the same sample in a study of Ad26.COV2.S vaccination and SARS-CoV-2 variants (dated by TCRdb to 2020 to 2023). The sample's treatment or condition label, in plain terms: around 19 received Ad26.COV2.S at low or high dose, single or two shots; 5 received placebo; per-sample allocation not given. Repertoires of vaccine and placebo recipients were sequenced from samples collected on day 63 after the first injection. The library was built by means of the immunoSEQ multiplex PCR assay. Held by TCRdb, this immuneACCESS table contains in-frame sequences only and omits some clones. Under half of the omission traces to an unresolved V gene where checked; the cause of the rest is unknown. The sample contains approximately 450,000 clones, approximately 92% of them found a single time. The ten largest clones capture 12% of the sample. This specimen consisted of peripheral blood, obtained in a trial of Ad26.COV2.S vaccine versus placebo. These receptors were collected from a person between 18 and 65 years old who received the Ad26.COV2.S COVID-19 vaccine or a placebo.

This clone has only a few counts. The chain links TRBV11-2 to TRBJ1-1; no reliable D call. The CDR3 runs to 15 residues. CDR1 SGHAT and CDR2 FQNNGV come from the germline V gene. Trimming cost V 0 bases and J 8 bases, with 16 bases left between them. CDR3 coding DNA: TGTGCCAGCAGCTTAGATCTGGTACACACGGCCGAAGCTTTCTTT. This gives the protein CASSLDLVHTAEAFF.

This clone turned up a few times. The CDR3 nucleotides are TGTGCCAGTAGGGGCCTATATAGCAATCAGCCCCAGCATTTT. It yields the protein CASRGLYSNQPQHF. The V call is TRBV19, the J call TRBJ1-5; D is ambiguous. The germline V gene has CDR1 LNHDA and CDR2 SQIVND (reference sequence). CDR3 length: 14 residues. V was cut by 6 bases and J by 0 bases, with 9 bases left in between.

The CDR3 bases are TGTGCCAGCAGTTTATCCGGGGCCGGGGGACGGGGCTTCGAGCAGTACTTC. It encodes CASSLSGAGGRGFEQYF. The chain joins TRBV27 to TRBJ2-7; maybe TRBD2 (6 bases). Germline lookup yields CDR1 MNHEY and CDR2 SMNVEV (reference sequence). Trimming removed 0 bases at V and 6 bases at J, with 21 bases between. The CDR3 spans 17 residues.

This rearrangement joins TRBV5-5 to TRBJ2-1; 8 positions match TRBD2. Germline CDR1 is SGHKS and CDR2 is YYEKEE (reference sequence). The V and J ends lost 4 bases and 6 bases, in that order; junction bases with no gene match: 15. The length of the CDR3 is 17 residues. CDR3 in DNA: TGTGCCAGCAGCCTCGGGACTAGGAGCATGGCGACCAATGAGCAGTTCTTC. Encoded protein: CASSLGTRSMATNEQFF.

This sequence joins TRBV30 and TRBJ2-5; a weak D match, TRBD2 (6 bases). The CDR3 is made up of 12 amino acids. Between the trimmed V and J ends, which lost 3 bases and 7 bases, there was a span of 12 bases. Germline CDR1 GTSNPN, CDR2 SVGIG (reference sequence). This CDR3 is CAWSATGGTQYF. The CDR3 DNA is TGTGCCTGGAGCGCGACCGGGGGGACCCAGTACTTC.

The chain is built from TRBV5-4 and TRBJ2-5, with D perhaps TRBD2 (6 bases). This CDR3 is 14 amino acids long. V lost 4 bases and J lost 3, with 13 bases in between. CDR1 SGHNT and CDR2 YYREEE come from the germline V gene (reference sequence). CDR3 DNA sequence: TGTGCCAGCAGCCCGAACGGACTAAAAGAGACCCAGTACTTC. Translation: CASSPNGLKETQYF. The variable domain in full, with the rest retrieved from reference TRBV5-4 and TRBJ2-5, is ETGVTQSPTHLIKTRGQQVTLRCSSQSGHNTVSWYQQALGQGPQFIFQYYREEENGRGNFPPRFSGLQFPNYSSELNVNALELDDSALYLCASSPNGLKETQYFGPGTRLLVL.

Worth noting for this clone: The sample holds other DNA sequences that translate to the same CDR3. The V call is TRBV3-1 (or the pseudogene TRBV3-2), the J call TRBJ2-5; 9 bases agree with TRBD2. From germline, CDR1 is LGHDT and CDR2 YNNKEL (reference sequence). J gave up 2 bases and V 6 bases, and 10 bases lay outside the gene matches. The CDR3 totals 16 residues. The CDR3 sequence: CASSERLAGGQETQYF. The CDR3 DNA follows: TGTGCCAGCAGTGAGCGTCTTGCGGGAGGGCAAGAGACCCAGTACTTC.

This sequence joins TRBV10-3 and TRBJ2-6; D ambiguous. Germline values: CDR1 ENHRY, CDR2 SYGVKD. The length of the CDR3 is 19 residues. Trimming stripped 3 bases from V and 0 bases from J, with 18 bases between. The CDR3 region is CAISERAAPLISGANVLTF. The CDR3, as DNA: TGTGCCATCAGTGAAAGGGCAGCTCCCCTTATCTCTGGGGCCAACGTCCTGACTTTC.

This rearrangement joins TRBV10-3 to TRBJ1-2; the D gene is possibly TRBD1 (6 bases). V dropped 4 bases and J dropped 7 bases, with 13 bases sitting between them. The CDR3 length is 13 residues. CDR1 is ENHRY and CDR2 is SYGVKD in the germline V gene. In DNA form, the CDR3 reads TGTGCCATCAGTGGGAAGGGGGAAGGTGGCTACACCTTC. This translates into CAISGKGEGGYTF.

This sequence joins TRBV30 and TRBJ2-7; D is uncertain. Germline values: CDR1 GTSNPN, CDR2 SVGIG (reference sequence). The CDR3 runs to 13 residues. Trimming removed 5 bases at V and 3 bases at J, with 14 bases between. The CDR3 here is CAWDKKSFYEQYF. The CDR3 bases are TGTGCCTGGGACAAAAAATCCTTCTACGAGCAGTACTTC.

The rearrangement joins TRBV10-3 to TRBJ1-1; no definite D call. V was cut by 10 bases and J by 3 bases, with 18 bases left in between. CDR1 ENHRY and CDR2 SYGVKD come from the germline V gene. The CDR3 is 14 amino acids. CDR3 region: CATKPSSGDTEAFF. As DNA, the CDR3 is TGTGCCACCAAGCCGTCATCTGGGGACACTGAAGCTTTCTTT.

This chain connects TRBV7-2 to TRBJ1-1; possibly TRBD1 for D (5 bases). This CDR3 is built from 13 residues. With 3 bases removed from V and 4 bases from J, the gap between germline ends came to 9 bases. CDR1 is SGHTA, CDR2 FQGNSA, per germline. CDR3 DNA sequence: TGTGCCAGCAGCTTGCAGGGTGGCACTGAAGCTTTCTTT. Protein product: CASSLQGGTEAFF.

V and J are TRBV9 and TRBJ2-7, with a weak D call TRBD2 (6 bases). The CDR3 totals 13 residues. Germline CDR1 SGDLS, CDR2 YYNGEE. The ends were cut back, 4 bases at V and 5 bases at J, with 13 bases in the middle. The CDR3 protein is CASSFSAGNEQYF. The DNA of the CDR3 is TGTGCCAGCAGCTTCAGCGCGGGGAACGAGCAGTACTTC.

This chain joins TRBV19 and TRBJ1-1, with 9 bases that match TRBD1. The germline CDR1 and CDR2 sequences are LNHDA and SQIVND (reference sequence). The CDR3 totals 12 residues. The junction had 5 bases not matched to a gene; V was cut back by 11 bases and J by 4 bases. CDR3 residues: CASYRGLTEAFF. CDR3 in DNA: TGTGCCTCCTACAGGGGGCTCACTGAAGCTTTCTTT.

The table lists this clone with a count of one. This chain links TRBV7-3 with TRBJ1-1; 8 bases align to TRBD1. In germline, CDR1 is SGHTA, CDR2 FQGTGA. This CDR3 has 13 amino acids. With V trimmed by 5 bases and J by 10 bases, 9 bases remained unmatched. The CDR3 nucleotides are TGTGCCAGCAGCCCCAGACAGGGGTCACTAGCTTTCTTT. This gives the protein CASSPRQGSLAFF.

This chain uses TRBV19 with TRBJ2-1; D remains unclear. Trimming pared 2 bases from V and 7 bases from J, leaving 3 bases between. Looked up from germline, CDR1 is LNHDA and CDR2 is SQIVND (reference sequence). The CDR3 is 11 residues long. This chain's CDR3 is CASSITNEQFF. As DNA, the CDR3 is TGTGCCAGTAGTATAACGAATGAGCAGTTCTTC.

The chain couples TRBV6-6 to TRBJ1-1, with 9 bases identical to TRBD1. Germline CDR1 MNHNY, CDR2 SVGAGI (reference sequence). CDR3 length: 13 amino acids. J lost 6 bases, V lost 6 bases, and 5 bases had no gene match. The CDR3 coding sequence is TGTGCCAGCAGGCCCACAGGGGGCTCTGAAGCTTTCTTT. Residues: CASRPTGGSEAFF.

This clone turned up a few times. The chain recombines TRBV7-8 with TRBJ2-5; TRBD2 aligns across 7 bases. Germline V lookup: CDR1 SGHVS, CDR2 FQNEAQ. This CDR3 comprises 16 residues. Trimming cost V 3 bases and J 2 bases; bases outside gene matches: 9. The CDR3 loop reads CASSFGGSASQETQYF. Here the CDR3 DNA reads TGTGCCAGCAGCTTTGGCGGGAGCGCATCACAAGAGACCCAGTACTTC.

This clone was seen once. This chain connects TRBV19 to TRBJ2-6; tentatively, D is TRBD1 (6 bases). Trimming stripped 7 bases from V and 2 bases from J, with 15 bases between. Germline CDR1 LNHDA, CDR2 SQIVND (reference sequence). CDR3 length: 16 amino acids. The CDR3 region is CASISQGIAGANVLTF. CDR3 bases: TGTGCCAGTATTAGTCAGGGGATTGCTGGGGCCAACGTCCTGACTTTC.

The chain has TRBV28 and TRBJ2-1, with 11 bases matching TRBD2. Germline V gene lookup returns CDR1 MDHEN and CDR2 SYDVKM. Germline trimming cut 7 bases from V and 7 bases from J; bases unmatched to any gene: 9. The CDR3 spans 15 residues. Here the CDR3 DNA reads TGTGCCAGCACCGTAGCGGGAGGGCCGGGGAATGAGCAGTTCTTC. This codes for CASTVAGGPGNEQFF.

The chain recombines TRBV19 with TRBJ2-4; 8 nucleotides agree with TRBD1. This CDR3 comprises 18 residues. The germline CDR1 and CDR2 sequences are LNHDA and SQIVND (reference sequence). With V trimmed by 5 bases and J by 4 bases, 16 bases remained unmatched. CDR3: CASSGSGGAFLGKNIQYF. CDR3 DNA: TGTGCCAGTAGTGGGTCAGGGGGCGCATTTTTAGGGAAAAACATTCAGTACTTC. The variable domain in full, completed from reference TRBV19 and TRBJ2-4, reads DGGITQSPKYLFRKEGQNVTLSCEQNLNHDAMYWYRQDPGQGLRLIYYSQIVNDFQKGDIAEGYSVSREKKESFPLTVTSAQKNPTAFYLCASSGSGGAFLGKNIQYFGAGTRLSVL.

The chain joins TRBV7-9 to TRBJ2-1, with D possibly TRBD2 on 5 matching bases. The CDR3 sequence is 13 residues long. Per the germline V gene, CDR1 is SEHNR and CDR2 is FQNEAQ (reference sequence). V was cut by 5 bases and J by 7 bases, with 12 bases left in between. CDR3 DNA sequence: TGTGCCAGCAGCCCAAAAGAGCGGAATGAGCAGTTCTTC. Translating it yields CASSPKERNEQFF.

This clone appeared a few times. The V gene is TRBV7-8, the J gene TRBJ1-3; 8 bases are a match to TRBD1. The CDR3 loop spans 14 amino acids. V lost 6 bases and J lost 2; bases outside the gene matches: 3. Germline V gives CDR1 SGHVS, CDR2 FQNEAQ. The CDR3 region has the DNA TGTGCCAGCAGATTACAGGGGGCTGGAAACACCATATATTTT. This translates into CASRLQGAGNTIYF.

The chain uses TRBV28 and TRBJ1-1, with D perhaps matching TRBD1 (6 bases). The CDR3 runs 15 residues. Trimming shortened V by 1 base and J by 4 bases, and 13 bases separated the two germline ends. Germline V CDR1 and CDR2: MDHEN, SYDVKM. CDR3 nucleotides: TGTGCCAGCAGTTTATCTAGGGGGGTGAGCACTGAAGCTTTCTTT. Its translation is CASSLSRGVSTEAFF.

V gene TRBV10-1 combines with J gene TRBJ2-7; 7 positions match TRBD1. From germline, CDR1 is WNHNN and CDR2 SYGVQD (reference sequence). The length of the CDR3 is 14 residues. J was trimmed by 5 bases and V by 4 bases; bases with no gene match: 8. The CDR3 sequence is CASSVGGSLHEQYF. CDR3 in DNA: TGCGCCAGCAGTGTAGGGGGCAGTTTGCACGAGCAGTACTTC.

The chain is built from TRBV6-5 and TRBJ2-7; TRBD1 aligns across 7 bases. CDR1 is MNHEY and CDR2 is SVGAGI in the germline V gene. CDR3 length equals 15 residues. J gave up 4 bases and V 6 bases, and 12 bases lay outside the gene matches. The CDR3 loop reads CASSLIRDSRYEQYF. DNA of the CDR3: TGTGCCAGCAGCTTGATCCGGGACAGCCGGTACGAGCAGTACTTC.

The chain couples TRBV28 to TRBJ1-2, with 8 bases matching TRBD1. The CDR3 is 12 residues long. Germline V gene data show CDR1 as MDHEN and CDR2 as SYDVKM. CDR3 protein: CGAGQGARGYTF. The CDR3 DNA reads TGTGGGGCCGGGCAGGGGGCACGTGGCTACACCTTC.

V and J are TRBV6-2 or TRBV6-3 and TRBJ2-7; D ambiguous. In germline, CDR1 is MNHEY, CDR2 SVGEGT. V was cut by 4 bases and J by 2 bases, with 9 bases left in between. CDR3 size: 13 residues. CDR3 protein: CASSFSRTYEQYF. The CDR3 nucleotides are TGTGCCAGCAGTTTTTCCCGGACCTACGAGCAGTACTTC.

The CDR3 region has the DNA TGTGCCTGGAGTGTGGGGGGCGCGGAAGGCTACACCTTC. Translating it yields CAWSVGGAEGYTF. This chain joins TRBV30 and TRBJ1-2, with a weak D call TRBD1 (6 bases). The CDR3 covers 13 residues. Germline V CDR1 and CDR2: GTSNPN, SVGIG (reference sequence). Deletions cut 0 bases from V and 8 bases from J, with 13 bases between. Full variable domain (remainder filled in from reference TRBV30 and TRBJ1-2): SQTIHQWPATLVQPVGSPLSLECTVEGTSNPNLYWYRQAAGRGLQLLFYSVGIGQISSEVPQNLSASRPQDRQFILSSKKLLLSDSGFYLCAWSVGGAEGYTFGSGTRLTVV.